Listed below are T cell receptor beta chains from one sample, sequenced in a study of blood T cell repertoires in COVID-19. Assay used: immunoSEQ multiplex PCR; TCRdb lists only in-frame clones, some missing. This sample has around 80,000 clones, with about 80% found just once. The sample was peripheral blood. All receptors come from a man aged 50-59 years with active or convalescent COVID-19. The CDR3 runs from the conserved cysteine through the conserved F or W. The D gene is left open where the match is weak. Rows give clone size only sometimes, using once, few, many, or a class for an expanded clone.

size	V	J	D	DNA	CDR3
.	TRBV7-2	TRBJ1-2	TRBD1	TGTGCCAGCAGCTCCTACTATTTGGGACAGAGTAGCGGCTACACCTTC	CASSSYYLGQSSGYTF
.	TRBV27	TRBJ1-2	.	TGTGCCAGCAGTCCCTACACGGGGACTAACTATGGCTACACCTTC	CASSPYTGTNYGYTF
.	TRBV7-6	TRBJ1-2	TRBD1	TGTGCCAGCAGCGGCAGGGGGCCCTATGGCTACACCTTC	CASSGRGPYGYTF
once	TRBV7-7	TRBJ2-7	.	TGTGCCAGCAGCTTAGGACACGGCTACGAGCAGTACTTC	CASSLGHGYEQYF
once	TRBV27	TRBJ2-7	.	TGTGCCAGCAGTACGATCCCCGGGACTGCATCCTACGAGCAGTACTTC	CASSTIPGTASYEQYF
.	TRBV27	TRBJ1-1	.	TGTGCCAGCAGTCCTCAATCGACAGGTCTTAACACTGAAGCTTTCTTT	CASSPQSTGLNTEAFF
.	TRBV11-2	TRBJ2-5	.	TGTGCCAGCAGCTTATCAGGGGGGAGCGGTGAGCAAGAGACCCAGTACTTC	CASSLSGGSGEQETQYF
.	TRBV6-2/TRBV6-3	TRBJ1-4	TRBD1	TGTGCCAGCAGCCCCGACAGGGAATGGGGTGAAAAACTGTTTTTT	CASSPDREWGEKLFF
.	TRBV3-1/TRBV3-2	TRBJ1-4	.	TGTGCCAGCAGCCAACTTTCAGGGCTGAACGAAAAACTGTTTTTT	CASSQLSGLNEKLFF
.	TRBV6-5	TRBJ2-7	.	TGTGCCAGCACCGGGAACTCCTACGAGCAGTACTTC	CASTGNSYEQYF
.	TRBV27	TRBJ1-5	.	TGTGCCAGCAGGGGTCGCCGGGATAGCAATCAGCCCCAGCATTTT	CASRGRRDSNQPQHF
few	TRBV30	TRBJ2-7	.	TGTGCCTGGAGTGTACAAGACGAGCAGTACTTC	CAWSVQDEQYF
.	TRBV7-2	TRBJ2-3	.	TGTGCCAGCAGCCCAGCCGGGGGAAGGGATACGCAGTATTTT	CASSPAGGRDTQYF
.	TRBV3-1/TRBV3-2	TRBJ2-5	TRBD2	TGTGCCAGCAGCCAAGTAGCGGGGGGCTCCGGGGGGACCCAGTACTTC	CASSQVAGGSGGTQYF
few	TRBV7-2	TRBJ1-5	.	TGTGCCAGCAGCGTCAACAGTGATCAGCCCCAGCATTTT	CASSVNSDQPQHF
.	TRBV29-1	TRBJ2-7	TRBD1	TGCAGCGTCGTATCTGACAGGGGGGGGCAGTACTTC	CSVVSDRGGQYF
.	TRBV4-2	TRBJ1-2	TRBD1	TGTGCCAGCAGGACGACAGGGGTCTATGGCTACACCTTC	CASRTTGVYGYTF
few	TRBV6-6	TRBJ1-1	.	TGTGCCAGCAGTTATCAAGGGGACACTGAAGCTTTCTTT	CASSYQGDTEAFF
.	TRBV27	TRBJ1-2	.	TGTGCCAGCAGTTTATCCGGTAACTATGGCTACACCTTC	CASSLSGNYGYTF
.	TRBV27	TRBJ1-1	.	TGTGCCAGCTTTCATATCGGTGGCACTGAAGCTTTCTTT	CASFHIGGTEAFF
.	TRBV4-3	TRBJ2-1	TRBD1	TGCGCCAGCAGCCACCAGGGGGCCTCTAACAATGAGCAGTTCTTC	CASSHQGASNNEQFF
once	TRBV9	TRBJ2-3	TRBD2	TGTGCCAGCAGCCCGAGCGGGGGGGCCGGAGATACGCAGTATTTT	CASSPSGGAGDTQYF
.	TRBV6-6	TRBJ1-5	TRBD1	TGTGCCAGCAGCCCGGACAGGGGGATCCTTCAGCCCCAGCATTTT	CASSPDRGILQPQHF